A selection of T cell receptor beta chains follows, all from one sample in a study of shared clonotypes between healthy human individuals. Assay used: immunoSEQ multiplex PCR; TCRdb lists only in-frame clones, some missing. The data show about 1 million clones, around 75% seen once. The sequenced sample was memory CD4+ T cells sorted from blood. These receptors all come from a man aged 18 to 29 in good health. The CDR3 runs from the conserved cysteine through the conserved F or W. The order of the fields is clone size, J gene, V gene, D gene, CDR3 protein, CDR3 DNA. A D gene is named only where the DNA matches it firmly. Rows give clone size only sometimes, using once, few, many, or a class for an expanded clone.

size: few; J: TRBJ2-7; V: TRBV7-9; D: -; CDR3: CASSLTADSYEQYF; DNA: TGTGCCAGCAGCTTAACAGCCGACTCCTACGAGCAGTACTTC
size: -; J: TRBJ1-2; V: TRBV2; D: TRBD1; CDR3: CASSKNLGQGATGGYTF; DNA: TGTGCCAGCAGTAAGAACCTTGGACAGGGGGCGACGGGTGGCTACACCTTC
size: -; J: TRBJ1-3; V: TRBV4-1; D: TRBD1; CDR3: CASSPLGQGANTIYF; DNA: TGCGCCAGCAGCCCTTTGGGACAGGGGGCCAACACCATATATTTT
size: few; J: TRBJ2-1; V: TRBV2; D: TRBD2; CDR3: CASDPGTKPPHNEQFF; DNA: TGTGCCAGCGATCCCGGGACTAAACCCCCCCACAATGAGCAGTTCTTC
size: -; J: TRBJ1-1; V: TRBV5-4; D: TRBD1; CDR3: CASSFDRGRVWGF; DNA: TGTGCCAGCAGCTTCGACAGGGGCCGCGTCTGGGGCTTT
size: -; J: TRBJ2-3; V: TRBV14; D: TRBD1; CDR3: CASSRDRTILGSDTQYF; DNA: TGTGCCAGCAGCCGGGACAGGACAATTCTGGGATCAGATACGCAGTATTTT
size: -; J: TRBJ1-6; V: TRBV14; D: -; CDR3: CASSRTAPYNSPLHF; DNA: TGTGCCAGCAGCCGTACGGCCCCCTATAATTCACCCCTCCACTTT
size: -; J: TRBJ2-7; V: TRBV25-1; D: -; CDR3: CASSESRLSYEQYF; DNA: TGTGCCAGCAGTGAATCACGACTCTCCTACGAGCAGTACTTC
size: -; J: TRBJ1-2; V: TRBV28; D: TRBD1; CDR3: CASKPGQTNYGYTF; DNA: TGTGCCAGCAAGCCGGGACAGACGAACTATGGCTACACCTTC
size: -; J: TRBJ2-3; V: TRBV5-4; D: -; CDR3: CASSFPWSTDTQYF; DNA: TGTGCCAGCAGCTTCCCTTGGAGCACAGATACGCAGTATTTT
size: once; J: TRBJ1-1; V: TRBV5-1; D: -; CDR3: CASSLGLTDEAFF; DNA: TGCGCCAGCAGCTTGGGACTGACAGATGAAGCTTTCTTT
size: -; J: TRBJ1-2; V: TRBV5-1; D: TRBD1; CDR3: CASSFDRGLYGYTF; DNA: TGCGCCAGCAGCTTTGACAGGGGGCTCTATGGCTACACCTTC
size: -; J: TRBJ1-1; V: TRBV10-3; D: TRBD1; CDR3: CAISELTGGSYTEAFF; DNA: TGTGCCATCAGTGAATTAACAGGGGGCAGTTATACTGAAGCTTTCTTT
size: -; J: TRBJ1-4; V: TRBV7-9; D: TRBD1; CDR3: CASSTGTDNEKLFF; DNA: TGTGCCAGCAGCACCGGGACAGATAATGAAAAACTGTTTTTT
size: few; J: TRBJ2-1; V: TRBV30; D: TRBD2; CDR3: CAWTRGGLYNEQFF; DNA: TGTGCCTGGACGCGGGGGGGCCTGTACAATGAGCAGTTCTTC
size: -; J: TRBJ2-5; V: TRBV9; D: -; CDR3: CASSVGGQPRETQYF; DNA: TGTGCCAGCAGCGTAGGGGGTCAACCTCGGGAGACCCAGTACTTC
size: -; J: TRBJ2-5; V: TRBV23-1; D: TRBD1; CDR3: CASSRDRVQETQYF; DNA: TGCGCCAGCAGCAGGGACAGAGTCCAAGAGACCCAGTACTTC
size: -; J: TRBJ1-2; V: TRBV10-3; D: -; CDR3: CAIRDSPANYGYTF; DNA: TGTGCCATCAGGGACAGCCCAGCTAACTATGGCTACACCTTC
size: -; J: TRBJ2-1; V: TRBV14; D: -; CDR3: CASSQDNGKSYNEQFF; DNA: TGTGCCAGCAGCCAAGATAACGGGAAATCCTACAATGAGCAGTTCTTC
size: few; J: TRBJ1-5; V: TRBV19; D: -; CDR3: CASSDTGGQPQHF; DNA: TGTGCCAGTAGTGACACCGGAGGTCAGCCCCAGCATTTT
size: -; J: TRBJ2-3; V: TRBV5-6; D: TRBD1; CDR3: CASSRKGAGTQYF; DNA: TGTGCCAGCAGCCGGAAGGGGGCAGGTACGCAGTATTTT
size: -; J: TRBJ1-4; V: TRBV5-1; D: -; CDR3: CASSLDSTNEKLFF; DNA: TGCGCCAGCAGCCTTGACAGCACTAATGAAAAACTGTTTTTT
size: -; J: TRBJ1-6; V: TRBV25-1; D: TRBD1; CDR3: CASRPRGLWVGSLHF; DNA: TGTGCCAGCCGGCCTAGGGGGCTTTGGGTTGGATCCCTCCACTTT
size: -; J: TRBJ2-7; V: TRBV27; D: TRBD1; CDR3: CASSPRQGTYEQYF; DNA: TGTGCCAGCAGTCCACGACAGGGGACCTACGAGCAGTACTTC
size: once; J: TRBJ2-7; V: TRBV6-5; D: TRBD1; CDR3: CASRTTGGEQYF; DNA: TGTGCCAGCCGAACAACAGGGGGCGAGCAGTACTTC
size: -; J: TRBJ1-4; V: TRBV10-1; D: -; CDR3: CASRETGATNEKLFF; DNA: TGCGCCAGCAGGGAGACAGGCGCAACTAATGAAAAACTGTTTTTT
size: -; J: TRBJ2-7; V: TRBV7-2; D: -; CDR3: CASSLDGTSSSYEQYF; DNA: TGTGCCAGCAGCTTAGACGGGACGAGTAGCTCCTACGAGCAGTACTTC
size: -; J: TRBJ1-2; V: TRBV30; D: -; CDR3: CAPRDRNYGYTF; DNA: TGTGCCCCACGGGATAGGAACTATGGCTACACCTTC
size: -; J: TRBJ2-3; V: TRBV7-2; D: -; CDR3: CTSSLDGRTDTQYF; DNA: TGTACCAGCAGCCTCGACGGGCGCACAGATACGCAGTATTTT
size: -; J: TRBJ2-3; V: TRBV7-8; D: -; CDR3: CASSLAEVVVQYF; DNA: TGTGCCAGCAGCTTAGCGGAGGTAGTCGTTCAGTATTTT
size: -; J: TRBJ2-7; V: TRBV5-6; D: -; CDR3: CASSRGDPFYLNEQYF; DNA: TGTGCCAGCAGCCGCGGGGACCCGTTCTACTTGAACGAGCAGTACTTC
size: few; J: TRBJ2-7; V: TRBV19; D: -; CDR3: CASSWTTDSYEQYF; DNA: TGTGCCAGTAGTTGGACGACGGATTCCTACGAGCAGTACTTC
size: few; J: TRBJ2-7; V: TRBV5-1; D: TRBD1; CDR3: CASSEGQGGYEQYF; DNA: TGCGCCAGCAGCGAAGGACAGGGAGGCTACGAGCAGTACTTC
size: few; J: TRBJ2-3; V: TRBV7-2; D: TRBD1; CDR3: CASSLSLTGGTDTQYF; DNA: TGTGCCAGCAGCTTGAGCTTGACAGGGGGCACAGATACGCAGTATTTT
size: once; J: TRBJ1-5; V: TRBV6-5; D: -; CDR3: CATVVGGGNQPQHF; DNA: TGTGCCACGGTCGTTGGGGGCGGGAATCAGCCCCAGCATTTT
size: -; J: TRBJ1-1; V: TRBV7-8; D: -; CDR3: CASSITSGPHTEAFF; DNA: TGTGCCAGCAGCATCACCTCGGGACCCCACACTGAAGCTTTCTTT
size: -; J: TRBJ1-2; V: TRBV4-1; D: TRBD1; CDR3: CASSQGADRGKRLSYGYTF; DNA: TGCGCCAGCAGCCAAGGGGCGGACAGGGGTAAGAGGCTAAGCTATGGCTACACCTTC
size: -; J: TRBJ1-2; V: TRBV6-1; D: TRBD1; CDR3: CASSETGDYGYTF; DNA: TGTGCCAGCAGTGAGACAGGGGACTATGGCTACACCTTC
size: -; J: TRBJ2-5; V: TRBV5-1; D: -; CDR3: CASSLPKGTGETQYF; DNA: TGCGCCAGCAGCCTACCGAAGGGTACGGGAGAGACCCAGTACTTC
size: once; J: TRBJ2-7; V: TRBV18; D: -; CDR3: CASSPPHLGVYEQYF; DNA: TGTGCCAGCTCACCCCCCCACCTCGGGGTCTACGAGCAGTACTTC
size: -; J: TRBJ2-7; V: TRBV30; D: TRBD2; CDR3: CATTSGRNEQYF; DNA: TGTGCCACCACTAGCGGGAGAAACGAGCAGTACTTC
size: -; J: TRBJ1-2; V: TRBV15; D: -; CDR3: CATSRDRAANYGYTF; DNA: TGTGCCACCAGCAGAGACAGGGCGGCTAACTATGGCTACACCTTC
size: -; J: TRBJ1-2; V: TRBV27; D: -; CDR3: CASSFSGDYGYTF; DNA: TGTGCCAGCAGTTTTAGCGGGGACTATGGCTACACCTTC
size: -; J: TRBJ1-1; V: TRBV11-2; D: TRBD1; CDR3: CASSDRGREAFF; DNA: TGTGCCAGCAGTGACAGGGGGCGGGAGGCTTTCTTT
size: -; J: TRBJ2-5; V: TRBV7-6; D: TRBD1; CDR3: CASSLPQQGAGETQYF; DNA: TGTGCCAGCAGCTTACCTCAACAGGGGGCCGGAGAGACCCAGTACTTC
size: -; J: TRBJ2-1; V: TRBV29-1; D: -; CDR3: CSVVPSSYNEQFF; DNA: TGCAGCGTCGTACCTAGCTCCTACAATGAGCAGTTCTTC
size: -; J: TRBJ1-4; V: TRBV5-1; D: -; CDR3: CASSLSQGGEKLFF; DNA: TGCGCCAGCAGCTTGAGTCAGGGCGGGGAAAAACTGTTTTTT
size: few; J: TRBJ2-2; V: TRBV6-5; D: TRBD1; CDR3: CASSLGQYTGELFF; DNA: TGTGCCAGCAGCCTGGGACAGTACACCGGGGAGCTGTTTTTT
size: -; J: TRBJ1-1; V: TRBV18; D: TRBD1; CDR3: CASSPGQGTEAFF; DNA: TGTGCCAGCTCACCGGGACAGGGCACTGAAGCTTTCTTT
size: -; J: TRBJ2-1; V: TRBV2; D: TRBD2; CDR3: CASSKPGGYNEQFF; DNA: TGTGCCAGCAGTAAGCCGGGGGGTTACAATGAGCAGTTCTTC
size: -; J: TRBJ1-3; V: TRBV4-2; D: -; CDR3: CASSQDRAGNTIYF; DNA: TGTGCCAGCAGCCAAGATCGAGCCGGAAACACCATATATTTT
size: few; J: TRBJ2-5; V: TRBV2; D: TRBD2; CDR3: CASSPGVAGGGQYF; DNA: TGTGCCAGCAGCCCGGGGGTGGCCGGGGGGGGCCAGTACTTC
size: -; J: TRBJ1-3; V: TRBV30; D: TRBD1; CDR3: CAWSVGQVGNTIYF; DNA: TGTGCCTGGAGTGTTGGACAGGTTGGAAACACCATATATTTT